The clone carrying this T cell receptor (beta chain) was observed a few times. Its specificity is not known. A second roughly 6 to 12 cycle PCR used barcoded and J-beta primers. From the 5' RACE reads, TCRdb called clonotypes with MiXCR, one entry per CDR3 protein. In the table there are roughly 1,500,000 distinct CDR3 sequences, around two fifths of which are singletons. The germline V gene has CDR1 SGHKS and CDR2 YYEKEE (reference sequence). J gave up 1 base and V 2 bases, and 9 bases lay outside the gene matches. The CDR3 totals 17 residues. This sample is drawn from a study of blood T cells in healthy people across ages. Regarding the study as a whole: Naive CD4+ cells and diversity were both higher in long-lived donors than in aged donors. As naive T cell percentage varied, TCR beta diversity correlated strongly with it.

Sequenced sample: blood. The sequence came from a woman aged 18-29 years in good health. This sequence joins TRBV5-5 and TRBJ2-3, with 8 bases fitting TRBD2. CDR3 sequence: CASSFPSGGSRTDTQYF. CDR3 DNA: TGTGCCAGCAGCTTCCCCAGCGGGGGCTCTCGCACAGATACGCAGTATTTT.